This is a list of T cell receptor beta chains from one sample in a study of blood T cell repertoires in COVID-19. This table comes from immunoSEQ multiplex PCR, and its TCRdb copy is limited to in-frame clones, with some not included. The sample consists of a few hundred thousand clones, approximately 87% of them appearing once. Sequencing used peripheral blood. The source of these receptors is a woman aged 45-65 years with active or convalescent COVID-19. Each CDR3 is given with its conserved first and last residue. A D gene is named only where the DNA matches it firmly. Size tells how often a clone was seen (once, few, many) or the class of an expanded clone, and some rows leave it out.

abundance	d_gene	v_gene	j_gene	CDR3aa	CDR3nt
-	TRBD2	TRBV29-1	TRBJ2-3	CSVELAGDYTDTQYF	TGCAGCGTGGAGCTAGCGGGGGATTATACAGATACGCAGTATTTT
-	-	TRBV7-3	TRBJ2-1	CASRSYSQSSYNEQFF	TGTGCCAGCAGATCTTACAGTCAGAGCTCCTACAATGAGCAGTTCTTC
-	TRBD1	TRBV18	TRBJ1-2	CASSATGGVFYGYTF	TGTGCCAGCTCAGCCACAGGGGGCGTTTTTTATGGCTACACCTTC
once	-	TRBV12-3/TRBV12-4	TRBJ2-3	CASSFNSLDTQYF	TGTGCCAGCAGTTTTAACAGTCTTGATACGCAGTATTTT
-	TRBD1	TRBV5-4	TRBJ1-1	CASSKSGTGVSDTEAFF	TGTGCCAGCAGCAAATCCGGGACAGGGGTTTCGGACACTGAAGCTTTCTTT
-	TRBD1	TRBV18	TRBJ1-3	CASSPIRTGSGNTIYF	TGTGCCAGCTCACCAATTCGGACAGGCTCTGGAAACACCATATATTTT
many	TRBD1	TRBV5-1	TRBJ2-3	CASSFLTGGDTQYF	TGCGCCAGCAGCTTTCTAACAGGGGGAGATACGCAGTATTTT
-	-	TRBV30	TRBJ1-2	CAWSLSTRYTF	TGTGCCTGGAGTTTGTCGACTCGCTACACCTTC
once	TRBD1	TRBV4-2	TRBJ1-1	CASSHEGQGRLNTEAFF	TGTGCCAGCAGCCACGAAGGACAGGGAAGATTGAACACTGAAGCTTTCTTT
-	-	TRBV10-3	TRBJ1-5	CAMSSSQGNQPQHF	TGTGCCATGTCATCGTCCCAGGGAAATCAGCCCCAGCATTTT
-	TRBD1	TRBV28	TRBJ1-1	CASRPPGGDEAFF	TGTGCCAGCAGGCCCCCAGGGGGCGATGAAGCTTTCTTT
-	-	TRBV12-3/TRBV12-4	TRBJ1-2	CASSPGQNYWGTF	TGTGCCAGCAGCCCTGGACAGAACTACTGGGGCACCTTC
-	-	TRBV15	TRBJ1-5	CATSRGQDGNQPQHF	TGTGCCACCAGCAGAGGGCAGGATGGCAATCAGCCCCAGCATTTT
-	-	TRBV18	TRBJ2-2	CASSRNLQGYTGELFF	TGTGCCAGCTCACGGAACCTGCAGGGTTATACCGGGGAGCTGTTTTTT
-	TRBD2	TRBV5-5	TRBJ2-3	CASSLAGGPDTQYF	TGTGCCAGCAGCTTAGCGGGGGGGCCCGATACGCAGTATTTT
-	TRBD1	TRBV25-1	TRBJ1-6	CASSESGQGKNSPLHF	TGTGCCAGCAGTGAGTCGGGACAGGGAAAGAATTCACCCCTCCACTTT
-	-	TRBV18	TRBJ1-2	CASSPISDYGYTF	TGTGCCAGCTCACCAATCAGCGACTATGGCTACACCTTC
few	-	TRBV4-3	TRBJ1-2	CASSQNRVVNYGYTF	TGCGCCAGCAGCCAGAACAGGGTGGTTAACTATGGCTACACCTTC
-	-	TRBV6-5	TRBJ2-2	CASVPAGSGELFF	TGTGCCAGCGTCCCGGCAGGGTCCGGGGAGCTGTTTTTT
-	-	TRBV11-2	TRBJ2-2	CASRQANTGELFF	TGTGCCAGCAGGCAGGCGAACACCGGGGAGCTGTTTTTT
-	TRBD1	TRBV7-8	TRBJ2-5	CASSLLDRGETQYF	TGTGCCAGCAGCTTACTAGACAGGGGAGAGACCCAGTACTTC
-	TRBD2	TRBV9	TRBJ2-1	CASSVAPSGSSYNEQFF	TGTGCCAGCAGCGTAGCCCCTAGCGGAAGCTCCTACAATGAGCAGTTCTTC
-	-	TRBV29-1	TRBJ2-1	CSVDPAGYSYNEQFF	TGCAGCGTTGATCCGGCGGGTTACTCCTACAATGAGCAGTTCTTC
-	-	TRBV6-5	TRBJ2-5	CASRGTQGLGTQYF	TGTGCCAGCAGGGGAACCCAGGGCCTGGGGACCCAGTACTTC
-	-	TRBV7-9	TRBJ2-1	CASSLARDVRYNEQFF	TGTGCCAGCAGCTTAGCGCGGGACGTACGCTACAATGAGCAGTTCTTC
-	TRBD2	TRBV10-3	TRBJ2-2	CATQRTSGAGELFF	TGTGCCACCCAGAGGACTAGCGGGGCCGGGGAGCTGTTTTTT
-	-	TRBV5-1	TRBJ2-2	CASSVVATGELFF	TGCGCCAGCAGCGTAGTAGCCACCGGGGAGCTGTTTTTT
-	TRBD1	TRBV18	TRBJ2-7	CASSPVTGTGIGGQYF	TGTGCCAGCTCACCGGTAACCGGGACAGGGATAGGCGGGCAGTACTTC
-	TRBD1	TRBV7-2	TRBJ2-7	CASSLVTGVDYEQYF	TGTGCCAGCAGCTTAGTTACAGGGGTAGACTACGAGCAGTACTTC
-	-	TRBV28	TRBJ2-5	CASSSGRETQYF	TGTGCCAGCAGTTCAGGGAGGGAGACCCAGTACTTC
-	-	TRBV7-2	TRBJ2-7	CASSLVGDYEQYF	TGTGCCAGCAGCTTAGTCGGGGACTACGAGCAGTACTTC
once	-	TRBV6-5	TRBJ1-2	CASSYQGLGTGYTF	TGTGCCAGCAGTTACCAGGGGTTGGGAACCGGCTACACCTTC
once	-	TRBV7-8	TRBJ1-2	CASSLRRAQGLRDGYTF	TGTGCCAGCAGCTTACGTAGGGCACAGGGCCTGAGGGATGGCTACACCTTC
once	TRBD2	TRBV19	TRBJ2-2	CASRKRGNTGELFF	TGTGCCAGTAGGAAGCGGGGGAACACCGGGGAGCTGTTTTTT
-	TRBD1	TRBV11-3	TRBJ2-2	CASSLGQGAGELFF	TGTGCCAGCAGCTTAGGACAGGGGGCCGGGGAGCTGTTTTTT
-	-	TRBV10-2	TRBJ1-1	CASSERAGEAFF	TGCGCCAGCAGTGAGAGGGCAGGGGAAGCTTTCTTT
-	TRBD1	TRBV5-8	TRBJ2-4	CASSLTGGQNIQYF	TGTGCCAGCAGCTTAACAGGGGGGCAAAACATTCAGTACTTC
once	TRBD1	TRBV25-1	TRBJ2-7	CASSESGTGRYEQYF	TGTGCCAGCAGTGAAAGCGGGACAGGGAGGTACGAGCAGTACTTC
-	TRBD1	TRBV2	TRBJ1-1	CASSEALGTGEVGTEAFF	TGTGCCAGCAGTGAAGCGCTCGGGACAGGGGAAGTCGGCACTGAAGCTTTCTTT
few	-	TRBV19	TRBJ2-3	CASSIVQGTDTQYF	TGTGCCAGTAGTATAGTACAGGGCACAGATACGCAGTATTTT
-	-	TRBV7-9	TRBJ2-5	CASSAGLETQYF	TGTGCCAGCAGCGCGGGGCTGGAGACCCAGTACTTC
-	TRBD1	TRBV7-2	TRBJ2-3	CASKGTGVYDTQYF	TGTGCCAGCAAGGGAACAGGGGTTTATGATACGCAGTATTTT
-	TRBD1	TRBV10-3	TRBJ2-7	CAIGSGTGNSYEQYF	TGTGCCATCGGGTCGGGGACAGGAAACTCCTACGAGCAGTACTTC
few	-	TRBV20-1	TRBJ2-1	CSASGLPGEQFF	TGCAGTGCTAGTGGTCTACCGGGGGAGCAGTTCTTC